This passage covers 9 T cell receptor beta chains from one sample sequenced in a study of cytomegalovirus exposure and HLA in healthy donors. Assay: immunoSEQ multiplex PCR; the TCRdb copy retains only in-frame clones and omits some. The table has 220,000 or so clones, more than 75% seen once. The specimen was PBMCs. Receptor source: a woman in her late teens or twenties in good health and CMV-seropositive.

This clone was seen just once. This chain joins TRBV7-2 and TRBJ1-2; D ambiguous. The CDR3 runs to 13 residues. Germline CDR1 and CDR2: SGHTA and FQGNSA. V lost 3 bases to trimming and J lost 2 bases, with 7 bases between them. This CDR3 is CASSFPGNYGYTF. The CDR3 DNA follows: TGTGCCAGCAGCTTCCCCGGGAACTATGGCTACACCTTC.

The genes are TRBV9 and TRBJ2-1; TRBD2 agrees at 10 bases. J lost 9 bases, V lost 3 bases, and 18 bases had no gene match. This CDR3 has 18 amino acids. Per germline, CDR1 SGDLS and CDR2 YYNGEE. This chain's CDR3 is CASSANPGLAGARGEQFF. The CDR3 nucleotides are TGTGCCAGCAGCGCAAACCCCGGGCTAGCGGGGGCTCGGGGTGAGCAGTTCTTC.

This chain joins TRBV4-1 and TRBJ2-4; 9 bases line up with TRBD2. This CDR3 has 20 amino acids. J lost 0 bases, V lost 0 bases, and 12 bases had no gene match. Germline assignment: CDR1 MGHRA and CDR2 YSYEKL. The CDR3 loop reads CASSQDHGGLASLAKNIQYF. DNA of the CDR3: TGCGCCAGCAGCCAAGATCATGGAGGACTAGCGAGTCTAGCCAAAAACATTCAGTACTTC.

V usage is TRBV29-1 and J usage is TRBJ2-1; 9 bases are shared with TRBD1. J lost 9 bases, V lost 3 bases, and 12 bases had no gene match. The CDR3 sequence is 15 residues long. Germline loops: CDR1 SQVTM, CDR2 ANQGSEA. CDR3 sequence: CSVDRGQGTPREQFF. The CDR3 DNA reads TGCAGCGTTGATAGGGGACAGGGTACACCGCGTGAGCAGTTCTTC.

The CDR3 loop is CASSLGRGETQYF. In DNA form, the CDR3 reads TGTGCCAGCAGTTTAGGCAGGGGAGAGACCCAGTACTTC. V is TRBV27 and J is TRBJ2-5, with D possibly matching TRBD1 (6 bases). CDR3 length: 13 amino acids. Germline CDR1 and CDR2: MNHEY and SMNVEV (reference sequence). Trimming shortened V by 2 bases and J by 4 bases, and 8 bases separated the two germline ends.

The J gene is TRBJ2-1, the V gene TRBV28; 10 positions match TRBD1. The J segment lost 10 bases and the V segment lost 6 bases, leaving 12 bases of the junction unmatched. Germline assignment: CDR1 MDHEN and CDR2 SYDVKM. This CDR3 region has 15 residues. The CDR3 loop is CASSPLGRDRGEQFF. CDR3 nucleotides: TGTGCCAGCAGCCCCCTTGGCCGGGACAGGGGAGAGCAGTTCTTC.

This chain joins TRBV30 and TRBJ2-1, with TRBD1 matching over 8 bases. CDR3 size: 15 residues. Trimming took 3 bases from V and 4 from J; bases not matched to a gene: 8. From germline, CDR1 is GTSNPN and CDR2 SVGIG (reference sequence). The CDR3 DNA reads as TGTGCCTGGAGCTTCTTGACAGGGGCATACAATGAGCAGTTCTTC. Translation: CAWSFLTGAYNEQFF.

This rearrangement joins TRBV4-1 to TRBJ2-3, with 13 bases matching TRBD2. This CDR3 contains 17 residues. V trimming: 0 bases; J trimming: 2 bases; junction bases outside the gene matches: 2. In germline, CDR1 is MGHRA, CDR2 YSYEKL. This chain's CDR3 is CASSQEGLAGSTDTQYF. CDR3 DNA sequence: TGCGCCAGCAGCCAAGAGGGACTAGCGGGGTCCACAGATACGCAGTATTTT.

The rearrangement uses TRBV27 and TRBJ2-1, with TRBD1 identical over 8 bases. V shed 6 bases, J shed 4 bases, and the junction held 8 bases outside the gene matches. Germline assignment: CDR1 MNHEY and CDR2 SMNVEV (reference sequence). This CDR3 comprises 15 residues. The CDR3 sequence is CASSNIGTGYNEQFF. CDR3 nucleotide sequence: TGTGCCAGCAGCAATATCGGGACAGGATACAATGAGCAGTTCTTC.